This T cell receptor (beta chain) was found in a study of blood T cells in healthy people across ages (dated by TCRdb to about 2015). Regarding the research as a whole: In model experiments, roughly one uniquely barcoded TCR beta cDNA molecule per two T cells was captured by template switching. The donors were divided into four age groups: young (average roughly 15 years), middle-aged (approximately 42), aged (about 60) and long-lived (roughly 88). To avoid experimental bias, donors of different ages were randomly spread across the sequencing lanes. To track age-related changes in TCR beta repertoire diversity, the study relied on deep sequencing normalized with unique cDNA molecular identifiers. Using the same blood draw, the study looked at two additional independent replicas of 1 million unique cDNA reads for two donors, one aged 18 to 30 and the other aged 80 or older.

Systemically healthy Caucasian individuals from Russia, 35 to 50 in total and aged about 6 to 100 years, were included as donors. Each donor gave roughly 9.5 milliliters of peripheral blood, collected into EDTA-treated Vacutainer tubes. PBMCs were isolated by Ficoll-Paque density-gradient centrifugation, with at least 7 million obtained per sample. Trizol reagent was used to extract total RNA from PBMCs, with at least 6 micrograms per sample. Naive CD45RAhigh/CD27high T cell percentages were measured by flow cytometry on a PBMC aliquot from every donor. What the work shows at the level of the full study, not this receptor alone: Because donor CMV infection status was unknown, age-related changes in expanded clonotypes were potentially confounded. Because profiling used bulk unsorted PBMCs, naive and antigen-experienced compartments could not be compared conclusively. Observed TCR beta diversity per million T cells fell roughly linearly with age, and a significant reduction was already apparent by age about 43. Observed TCR beta diversity correlated strongly with the percentage of naive T cells measured by flow cytometry. Total diversity estimates from one million sequenced T cells were considered lower bounds and underestimates. Compared with the aged group, the long-lived group had more naive CD4+ T cells, fewer expanded clones and increased TCR diversity, suggesting age selection.

This clonotype was observed a handful of times. What this receptor recognizes is not known. One base away there is no much larger clone; base qualities are not given. Libraries were made using 5' RACE. Instrument used: Illumina HiSeq 2500. A second PCR of roughly 6 to 11 cycles was run with a J-beta primer mix and a sample-barcoded 5' primer. A unique molecular identifier was introduced onto each TCR beta cDNA molecule by a template-switch 5' adaptor carrying 12 random nucleotides. Each sample yielded at least 3 million CDR3-containing paired-end reads. First-strand cDNA was synthesized from all RNA with the Mint cDNA synthesis kit, primed by a TRBC-specific oligonucleotide. All cDNA was treated with uracil-DNA glycosylase and then went through a first 18-cycle PCR with the universal primers M1SS and BC2_uni_R. Concerning the study's data processing: Normalization of each sample was performed by random selection of 1 million high-quality reads, each carrying a distinct molecular identifier. Reads sharing molecular identifiers were discarded rather than binned into consensus sequences. CDR3 identification, clonotype clustering and error correction used MiTCR with a Q25 quality threshold and the strictest error-elimination algorithm. A nonparametric unseen species model with Euler transformation was used to estimate lower-bound total TCR beta diversity. Using fastp at Q25 and MiXCR, TCRdb reprocessed the public reads and kept productive beta chains. CDR3 protein sequences are deduplicated, and each keeps its most common genes and DNA. The V and J calls here are based on TCRdb, not the publication. Here the sample has 1.5 million to 2 million distinct CDR3 sequences; 30% to 35% occur a single time. 10% to 12% of the sample rests with the top ten.

The TCR comes from a woman aged 25 to 39 in good health. The sample taken for sequencing was blood.

Read as DNA, the sequence is TGTGCCACCGGGGCTAGCACGCAGTATTTT. It translates to CATGASTQYF. The chain is assembled from TRBV15 and TRBJ2-3; the D segment might be TRBD1 or TRBD2, since each matches 5 bases. The CDR3 contains 10 residues, cysteine and phenylalanine counted. Only the CDR3 region is kept as DNA, spanning 30 bases read in frame from base 1. The germline ends are 9 bases apart after V is trimmed by 8 bases and J by 9 bases. The germline V gene (reference sequence) provides CDR1 LNHNV and CDR2 YYDKDF.